This record looks at one TCR beta chain sequence and its context. This sample was included in a study of blood T cell repertoires in COVID-19. About the research overall: Collection of acute and convalescent COVID-19 samples took place in the United States, Italy and Spain. The cDNA or gDNA used as material had been derived from T cells, B-cell-depleted T cells, or PBMCs.

Germline V gives CDR1 MGHDK, CDR2 SYGVNS. The J segment lost 3 bases and the V segment lost 4 bases, leaving 13 bases of the junction unmatched. This CDR3 region has 17 residues. Source study methods: Amplification of reference gene primers was used by the study to estimate nucleated cell counts. Libraries were prepared by immunoSEQ multiplex PCR; TCRdb keeps only in-frame clonotypes and omits some of them. D and trimming were read from the DNA, whereas the V and J calls and clone size are those reported in that table. Seen here are about 180,000 clones, 82% observed once, and the top ten hold approximately 9.1%.

The TCR was taken from a woman between 65 and 79 years old with acute or convalescent COVID-19. The rearrangement joins TRBV25-1 to TRBJ1-1; 8 nucleotides align to TRBD1. The sequencing sample was made of peripheral blood. The CDR3 DNA is TGTGCCAGCAGTGCCATAACCCGACAGGGGAGGGACACTGAAGCTTTCTTT. Residues: CASSAITRQGRDTEAFF.